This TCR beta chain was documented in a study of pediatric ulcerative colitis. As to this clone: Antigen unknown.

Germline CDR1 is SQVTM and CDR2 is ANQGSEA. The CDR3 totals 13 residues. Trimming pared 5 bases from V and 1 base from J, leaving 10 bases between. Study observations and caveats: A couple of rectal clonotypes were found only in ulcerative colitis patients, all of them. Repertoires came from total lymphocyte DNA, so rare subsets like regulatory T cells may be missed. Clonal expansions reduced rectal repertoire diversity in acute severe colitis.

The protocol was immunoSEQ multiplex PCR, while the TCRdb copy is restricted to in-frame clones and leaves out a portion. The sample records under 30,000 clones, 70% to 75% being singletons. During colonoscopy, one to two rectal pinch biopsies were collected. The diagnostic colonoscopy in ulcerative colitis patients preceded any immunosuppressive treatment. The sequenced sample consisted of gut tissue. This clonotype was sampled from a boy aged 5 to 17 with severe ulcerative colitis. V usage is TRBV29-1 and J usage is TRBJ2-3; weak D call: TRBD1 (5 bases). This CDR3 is CSVTDSRTDTQYF. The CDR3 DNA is TGCAGCGTTACCGACAGCCGCACAGATACGCAGTATTTT.